Each of the 22 T cell receptor beta chains below was sequenced from the same sample in a study of beta chain features in type 1 diabetes. The investigators reverse transcribed all of the isolated RNA, so they sequenced expressed TCRB transcripts. Produced via immunoSEQ multiplex PCR; TCRdb's table is partial and in-frame only. The sample shows roughly 150,000 clones, around 8% of them seen only once. The sequenced sample consisted of central memory CD4+ T cells from blood. These receptor sequences come from a man aged 18 to 30 in good health.

This clone was counted between two and nine times. The chain employs TRBV6-5 and TRBJ2-3, with TRBD1 matching 8 bases. CDR1 is MNHEY and CDR2 is SVGAGI in the germline V gene. V dropped 6 bases and J dropped 1; count of bases not matched to a gene: 3. The length of the CDR3 is 14 residues. The CDR3 DNA follows: TGTGCCAGCAGACCAGGGGGCCGCACAGATACGCAGTATTTT. Its protein is CASRPGGRTDTQYF.

The V call is TRBV12-1, the J call TRBJ2-5; the table calls TRBD2, which could not be checked here. TRBV12-1 is deemed a pseudogene. The CDR3 runs 14 residues. The CDR3 DNA is TGTGCCAGCCATATCGCGGCAGCGGAAGAGACCCAGTACTTC. This gives the protein CASHIAAAEETQYF.

Notes on this clone: One end of the junction does not line up with germline, which may come from a read error. The rearrangement joins TRBV5-5 to TRBJ2-3; D remains unclear. Germline values: CDR1 SGHKS, CDR2 YYEKEE (reference sequence). The CDR3 loop spans 14 amino acids. CDR3 DNA: TGTGCCAGCAGCTATCCCCTTAGCACAAATACGCAGTATTTT. Translation gives CASSYPLSTNTQYF.

This clone was recorded a few times. The rearrangement uses TRBV19 and TRBJ2-1, with D perhaps matching TRBD2 (6 bases). The CDR3 extends over 18 amino acids. V was cut by 9 bases and J by 3 bases, with 27 bases left in between. Germline CDR1 LNHDA, CDR2 SQIVND (reference sequence). The CDR3 coding sequence is TGTGCCAGCCAACCTGCAGGGAGCCGCGGGACCATCTACAATGAGCAGTTCTTC. Encoded protein: CASQPAGSRGTIYNEQFF. Full variable domain (rest looked up from reference TRBV19 and TRBJ2-1): DGGITQSPKYLFRKEGQNVTLSCEQNLNHDAMYWYRQDPGQGLRLIYYSQIVNDFQKGDIAEGYSVSREKKESFPLTVTSAQKNPTAFYLCASQPAGSRGTIYNEQFFGPGTRLTVL.

This clone was detected only a few times. The gene calls are TRBV19 and TRBJ1-5; 8 positions agree with TRBD1. Germline lookup yields CDR1 LNHDA and CDR2 SQIVND (reference sequence). CDR3 length: 17 residues. Losses at the gene ends were 1 base for V and 0 bases for J; bases not matched to a gene: 5. This CDR3 reads CASSIAQGAPSNQPQHF. DNA for the CDR3: TGTGCCAGTAGTATAGCCCAGGGGGCCCCTAGCAATCAGCCCCAGCATTTT.

This chain joins TRBV19 and TRBJ2-6; TRBD1 aligns across 8 bases. Germline V gene lookup returns CDR1 LNHDA and CDR2 SQIVND (reference sequence). The V gene end was trimmed by 5 bases and the J gene end by 2 bases; junction bases not matched to a gene: 5. The CDR3 is 16 residues long. CDR3 DNA: TGTGCCAGTAGTCCGCGGGGACAGGCTGGGGCCAACGTCCTGACTTTC. Residues: CASSPRGQAGANVLTF.

This clone has more than one count but fewer than ten. The rearrangement joins TRBV18 to TRBJ2-7, with TRBD2 matching over 8 bases. V shed 1 base, J shed 3 bases, and the junction held 8 bases outside the gene matches. Germline CDR1 is KGHSH and CDR2 is LQKENI. The CDR3 totals 16 residues. The CDR3 region is CASSPRGAGDLYEQYF. Here the CDR3 DNA reads TGTGCCAGCTCACCACGGGGAGCGGGGGATCTCTACGAGCAGTACTTC.

The chain is built from TRBV9 and TRBJ2-7; D possibly corresponds to TRBD1 (7 bases). The CDR3 is 16 residues long. Per the germline V gene, CDR1 is SGDLS and CDR2 is YYNGEE. V gave up 3 bases and J gave up 3 bases, with 19 bases separating them. CDR3 sequence: CASSARQGLGDYEQYF. Written as DNA, the CDR3 is TGTGCCAGCAGCGCCCGACAGGGACTGGGCGACTACGAGCAGTACTTC.

The rearrangement uses TRBV28 and TRBJ2-7, with 9 bases fitting TRBD2. The CDR3 loop spans 15 amino acids. Trimming took 5 bases from V and 1 from J; bases not matched to a gene: 6. Germline CDR1 reads MDHEN; CDR2 reads SYDVKM. The CDR3 DNA follows: TGTGCCAGCAGTCCCGCTAGCGGGAAGTCCTACGAGCAGTACTTC. As protein: CASSPASGKSYEQYF.

This chain uses TRBV28 with TRBJ1-5; 9 nucleotides match TRBD1. The V gene end was trimmed by 2 bases and the J gene end by 7 bases; junction bases not matched to a gene: 6. CDR1 and CDR2 (germline): MDHEN, SYDVKM. CDR3 length equals 15 residues. CDR3 sequence (DNA): TGTGCCAGCAGTTTACCCCACAGGGGGCTGCAGCCCCAGCATTTT. This translates into CASSLPHRGLQPQHF. Combining the CDR3 with reference TRBV28 and TRBJ1-5 gives the whole variable domain DVKVTQSSRYLVKRTGEKVFLECVQDMDHENMFWYRQDPGLGLRLIYFSYDVKMKEKGDIPEGYSVSREKKERFSLILESASTNQTSMYLCASSLPHRGLQPQHFGDGTRLSIL.

This clone was seen a few times. The V gene is TRBV11-3, the J gene TRBJ2-1; D gene unclear. CDR3 length: 12 residues. The germline V gene has CDR1 SGHNT and CDR2 YENEEA. Trimming left V 4 bases short and J 3 bases short, with 4 bases between. CDR3 DNA: TGTGCCAGCAGCTCCGGCTACAATGAGCAGTTCTTC. Protein sequence: CASSSGYNEQFF.

This clone occurred once. V usage is TRBV10-3 and J usage is TRBJ2-1; possible D gene TRBD2, 6 bases. The CDR3 length is 15 residues. The V and J ends lost 3 bases and 6 bases respectively, with 15 bases between them. CDR1 and CDR2 (germline): ENHRY, SYGVKD. In nucleotides, the CDR3 is TGTGCCATCAGTGATTACGGGAGTGCGGGCAATGAGCAGTTCTTC. Encoded protein: CAISDYGSAGNEQFF.

The V call is TRBV7-2, the J call TRBJ2-1, with D unresolved. Germline loops: CDR1 SGHTA, CDR2 FQGNSA. V gave up 2 bases and J gave up 0 bases, with 11 bases separating them. The CDR3 has 16 residues. As DNA, the CDR3 is TGTGCCAGCAGCTTACTCCAGGCGACCTCCTACAATGAGCAGTTCTTC. Its translation is CASSLLQATSYNEQFF.

This clone was seen repeatedly, ten times or more. The gene calls are TRBV4-2 and TRBJ2-2, with no clear D. V lost 1 base and J 6 bases, leaving 6 bases between the germline ends. CDR1 LGHNA and CDR2 YNFKEQ come from the germline V gene. The length of the CDR3 is 13 residues. The CDR3 nucleotides read TGTGCCAGCAGCCAAGGCGCGGCCGGGGAGCTGTTTTTT. Translated, it gives CASSQGAAGELFF.

This clone appeared a few times. This chain links TRBV18 with TRBJ2-7, with 8 positions matching TRBD1. CDR3 length: 16 residues. Germline values: CDR1 KGHSH, CDR2 LQKENI. Trimming cost V 3 bases and J 7 bases; bases outside gene matches: 14. The CDR3 nucleotides are TGTGCCAGCTCACCCATACTATCCCCAGGGGGCGAGGAGCAGTACTTC. Its protein is CASSPILSPGGEEQYF.

In this sample, this clone turned up a few times. This chain links TRBV29-1 with TRBJ1-5, with a possible D match to TRBD1 (5 bases). The germline CDR1 and CDR2 sequences are SQVTM and ANQGSEA. The CDR3 loop spans 15 amino acids. The V end lost 4 bases, the J end lost 6 bases, and 19 bases lay between the germline ends. DNA of the CDR3: TGCAGCGTTGGGGAGGGACCTGCGGGGGGTCAGCCCCAGCATTTT. Translation gives CSVGEGPAGGQPQHF.

This clone was seen a few times. The chain combines TRBV6-5 with TRBJ2-7, with 8 bases that match TRBD1. The CDR3 has 16 residues. The germline V gene encodes CDR1 MNHEY and CDR2 SVGAGI. The V and J ends lost 1 base and 0 bases, in that order; junction bases with no gene match: 5. The DNA for the CDR3 is TGTGCCAGCAGTTACTTGGGACAGGTTCACTCCTACGAGCAGTACTTC. Translation: CASSYLGQVHSYEQYF.

This clone was seen more than once but under ten times. The V gene is TRBV6-5, the J gene TRBJ2-1; D not certain. Trimming took 5 bases from V and 3 from J, leaving 14 bases between them. This CDR3 spans 15 amino acids. Germline assignment: CDR1 MNHEY and CDR2 SVGAGI. CDR3 protein: CASSQSYGSYNEQFF. CDR3 nucleotides: TGTGCCAGCAGTCAAAGTTATGGTAGCTACAATGAGCAGTTCTTC.

This clone was recorded a few times. The chain uses TRBV27 and TRBJ2-1; possibly TRBD1 for D (6 bases). Trimming pared 5 bases from V and 3 bases from J, leaving 8 bases between. The CDR3 has 13 amino acids. The germline gives CDR1 MNHEY, CDR2 SMNVEV (reference sequence). CDR3 DNA sequence: TGTGCCAGCAGTCAGGGGAGCTACAATGAGCAGTTCTTC. It codes for CASSQGSYNEQFF.

V gene TRBV9 combines with J gene TRBJ2-1, with D possibly being TRBD2 (5 bases). Germline CDR1 reads SGDLS; CDR2 reads YYNGEE. This CDR3 contains 15 residues. Between the trimmed V and J ends, which lost 0 bases and 2 bases, there was a span of 9 bases. CDR3 sequence: CASSVVIATYNEQFF. CDR3 sequence (DNA): TGTGCCAGCAGCGTAGTAATAGCGACCTACAATGAGCAGTTCTTC.

This clone turned up a few times. The V call is TRBV7-2, the J call TRBJ2-5; D is possibly TRBD2 (6 bases). Trimming stripped 3 bases from V and 3 bases from J, with 8 bases between. The CDR3 covers 13 residues. CDR1 and CDR2 (germline): SGHTA, FQGNSA. The CDR3 DNA sequence: TGTGCCAGCAGCTTGTGGGGGGAAGAGACCCAGTACTTC. As protein: CASSLWGEETQYF.

This clone has at least ten counts. The rearrangement links TRBV7-2 to TRBJ2-1; tentative D call: TRBD2 (6 bases). Trimming removed 6 bases at V and 0 bases at J, with 12 bases between. Germline V gives CDR1 SGHTA, CDR2 FQGNSA. There are 15 residues in the CDR3. CDR3 in amino acids: CASRRQGGSYNEQFF. CDR3 nucleotides: TGTGCCAGCAGGCGCCAGGGAGGCTCCTACAATGAGCAGTTCTTC.